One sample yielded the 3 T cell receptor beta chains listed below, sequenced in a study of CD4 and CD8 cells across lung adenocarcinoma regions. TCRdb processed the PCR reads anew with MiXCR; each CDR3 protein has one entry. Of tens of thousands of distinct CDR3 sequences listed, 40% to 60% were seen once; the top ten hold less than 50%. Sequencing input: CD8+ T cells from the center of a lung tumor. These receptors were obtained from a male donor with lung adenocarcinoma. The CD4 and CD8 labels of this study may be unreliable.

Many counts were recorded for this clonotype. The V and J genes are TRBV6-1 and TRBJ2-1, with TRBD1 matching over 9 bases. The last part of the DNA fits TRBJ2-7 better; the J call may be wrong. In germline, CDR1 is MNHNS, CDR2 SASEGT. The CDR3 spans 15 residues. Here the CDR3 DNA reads TGTGCCAGCAGTACCCCGGGGGGACAGGGTGAAGAGCAGTACTTC. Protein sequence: CASSTPGGQGEEQYF.

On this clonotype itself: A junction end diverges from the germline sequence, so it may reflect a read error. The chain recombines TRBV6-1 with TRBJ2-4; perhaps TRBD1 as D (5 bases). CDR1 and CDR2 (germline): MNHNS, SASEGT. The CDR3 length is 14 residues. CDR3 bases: TGTGCCAGCAGGGACACCGGAGACAAAGACATTCAGTACTTC. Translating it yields CASRDTGDKDIQYF.

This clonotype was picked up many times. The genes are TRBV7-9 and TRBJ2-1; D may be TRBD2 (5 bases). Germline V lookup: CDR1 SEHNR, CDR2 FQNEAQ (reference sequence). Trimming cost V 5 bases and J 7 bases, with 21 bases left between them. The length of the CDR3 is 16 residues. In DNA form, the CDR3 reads TGTGCCAGCAGCCCGACGACCGGGATAGGAAAGAATGAGCAGTTCTTC. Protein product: CASSPTTGIGKNEQFF.